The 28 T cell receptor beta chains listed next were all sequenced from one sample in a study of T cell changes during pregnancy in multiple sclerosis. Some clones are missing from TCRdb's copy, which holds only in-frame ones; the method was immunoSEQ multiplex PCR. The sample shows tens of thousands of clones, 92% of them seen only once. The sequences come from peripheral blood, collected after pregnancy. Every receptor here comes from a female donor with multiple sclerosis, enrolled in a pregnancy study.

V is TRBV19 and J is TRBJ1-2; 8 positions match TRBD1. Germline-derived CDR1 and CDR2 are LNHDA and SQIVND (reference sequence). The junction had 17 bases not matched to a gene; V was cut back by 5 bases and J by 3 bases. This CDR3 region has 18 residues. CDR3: CASSRVDRASLNHYGYTF. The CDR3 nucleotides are TGTGCCAGTAGTCGCGTGGACAGGGCTTCGCTTAATCACTATGGCTACACCTTC.

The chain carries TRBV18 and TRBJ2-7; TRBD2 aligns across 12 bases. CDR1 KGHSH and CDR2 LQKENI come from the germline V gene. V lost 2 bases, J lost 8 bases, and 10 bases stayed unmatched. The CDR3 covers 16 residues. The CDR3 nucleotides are TGTGCCAGCTCACCATCGGGACTAGCGGGTGTGGAGAAGCAGTACTTC. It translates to CASSPSGLAGVEKQYF.

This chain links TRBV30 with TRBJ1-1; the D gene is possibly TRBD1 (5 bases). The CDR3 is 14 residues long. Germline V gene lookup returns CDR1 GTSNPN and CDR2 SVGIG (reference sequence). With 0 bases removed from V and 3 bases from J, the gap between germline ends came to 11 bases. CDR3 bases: TGTGCCTGGAGTGTACAAGGGGCTGACACTGAAGCTTTCTTT. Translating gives CAWSVQGADTEAFF.

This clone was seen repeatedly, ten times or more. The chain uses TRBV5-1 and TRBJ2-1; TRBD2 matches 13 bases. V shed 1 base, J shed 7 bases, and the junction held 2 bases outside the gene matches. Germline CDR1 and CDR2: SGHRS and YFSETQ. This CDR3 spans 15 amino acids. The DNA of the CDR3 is TGCGCCAGCAGCTTGACTAGCGGGAGGGAGAATGAGCAGTTCTTC. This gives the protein CASSLTSGRENEQFF.

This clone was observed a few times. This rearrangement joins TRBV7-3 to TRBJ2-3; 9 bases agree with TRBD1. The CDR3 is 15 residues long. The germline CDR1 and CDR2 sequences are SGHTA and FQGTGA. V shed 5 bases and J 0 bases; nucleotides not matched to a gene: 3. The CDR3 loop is CASSDGQGSTDTQYF. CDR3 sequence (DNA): TGTGCCAGCAGCGATGGACAGGGGAGCACAGATACGCAGTATTTT.

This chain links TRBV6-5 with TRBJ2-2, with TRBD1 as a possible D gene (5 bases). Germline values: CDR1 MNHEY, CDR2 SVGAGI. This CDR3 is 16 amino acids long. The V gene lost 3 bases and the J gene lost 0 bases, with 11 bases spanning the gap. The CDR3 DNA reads TGTGCCAGCAGTTATTGGACAAGAACGAACACCGGGGAGCTGTTTTTT. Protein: CASSYWTRTNTGELFF.

CDR3 DNA: TGTGCCAGTCACAGACGGAACACTGAAGCTTTCTTT. Translation gives CASHRRNTEAFF. The chain recombines TRBV19 with TRBJ1-1; D not resolved. The CDR3 totals 12 residues. Trimming removed 8 bases from V and 1 base from J, with 8 bases in between. The germline CDR1 and CDR2 sequences are LNHDA and SQIVND (reference sequence).

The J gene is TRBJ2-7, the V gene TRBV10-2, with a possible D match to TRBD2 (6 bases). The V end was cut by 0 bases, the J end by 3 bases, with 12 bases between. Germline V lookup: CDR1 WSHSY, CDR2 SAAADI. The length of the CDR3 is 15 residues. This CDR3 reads CASSESIAVYYEQYF. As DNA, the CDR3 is TGCGCCAGCAGTGAGTCAATAGCGGTATACTACGAGCAGTACTTC.

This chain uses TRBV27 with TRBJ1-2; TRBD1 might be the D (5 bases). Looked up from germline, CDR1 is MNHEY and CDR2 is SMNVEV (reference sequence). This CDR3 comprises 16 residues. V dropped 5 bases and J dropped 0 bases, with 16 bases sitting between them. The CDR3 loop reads CASSPHQTVPNYGYTF. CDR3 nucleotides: TGTGCCAGCAGTCCCCATCAGACAGTCCCTAACTATGGCTACACCTTC.

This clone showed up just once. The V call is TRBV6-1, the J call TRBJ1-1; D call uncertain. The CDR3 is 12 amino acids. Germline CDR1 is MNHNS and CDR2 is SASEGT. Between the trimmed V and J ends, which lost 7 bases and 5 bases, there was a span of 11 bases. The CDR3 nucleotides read TGTGCCAGCAACTGGTGGGCGACTGAAGCTTTCTTT. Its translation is CASNWWATEAFF.

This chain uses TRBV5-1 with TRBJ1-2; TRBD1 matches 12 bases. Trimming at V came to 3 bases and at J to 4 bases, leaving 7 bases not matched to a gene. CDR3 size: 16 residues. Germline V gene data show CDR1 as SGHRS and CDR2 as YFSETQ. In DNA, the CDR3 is TGCGCCAGCAGCTCCGGGACAGGGGGCTGGAGCTATGGCTACACCTTC. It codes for CASSSGTGGWSYGYTF.

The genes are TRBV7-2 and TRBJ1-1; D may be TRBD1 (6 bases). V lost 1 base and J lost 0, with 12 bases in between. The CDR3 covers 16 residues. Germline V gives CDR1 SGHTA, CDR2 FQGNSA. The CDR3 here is CASSLVGGGMNTEAFF. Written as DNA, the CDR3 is TGTGCCAGCAGCTTAGTAGGGGGGGGGATGAACACTGAAGCTTTCTTT.

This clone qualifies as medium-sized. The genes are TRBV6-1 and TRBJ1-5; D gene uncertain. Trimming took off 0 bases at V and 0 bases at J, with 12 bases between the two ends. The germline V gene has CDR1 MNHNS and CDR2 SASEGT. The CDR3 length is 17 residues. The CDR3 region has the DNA TGTGCCAGCAGTGAAGCGAAGAGAACCTATAGCAATCAGCCCCAGCATTTT. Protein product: CASSEAKRTYSNQPQHF.

CDR3 coding DNA: TGTGCCAGCAGTTTGGTTGGGGGCCAGAGCAATCAGCCCCAGCATTTT. Its translation is CASSLVGGQSNQPQHF. The V and J genes are TRBV6-5 and TRBJ1-5, with D perhaps TRBD1 (6 bases). The CDR3 is 16 amino acids. Germline V gives CDR1 MNHEY, CDR2 SVGAGI. V lost 4 bases to trimming and J lost 1 base, with 14 bases between them.

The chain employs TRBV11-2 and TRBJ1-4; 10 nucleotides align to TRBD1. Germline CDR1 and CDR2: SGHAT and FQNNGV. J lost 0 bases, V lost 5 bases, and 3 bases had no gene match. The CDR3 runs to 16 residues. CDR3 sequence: CASSDGQGATNEKLFF. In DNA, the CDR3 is TGTGCCAGCAGCGACGGACAGGGGGCAACTAATGAAAAACTGTTTTTT.

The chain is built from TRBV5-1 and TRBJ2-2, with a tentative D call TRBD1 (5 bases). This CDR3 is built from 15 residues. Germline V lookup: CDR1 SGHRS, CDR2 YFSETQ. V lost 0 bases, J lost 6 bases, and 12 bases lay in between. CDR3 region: CASSLARGHAGELFF. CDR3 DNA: TGCGCCAGCAGCTTGGCTAGGGGTCACGCCGGGGAGCTGTTTTTT.

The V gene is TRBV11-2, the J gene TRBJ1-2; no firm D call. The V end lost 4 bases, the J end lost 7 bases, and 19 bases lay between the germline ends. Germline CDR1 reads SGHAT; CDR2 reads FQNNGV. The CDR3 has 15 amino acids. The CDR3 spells CASSSILLKNIGYTF. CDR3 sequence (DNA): TGTGCCAGCAGCTCCATACTCCTTAAGAATATTGGCTACACCTTC.

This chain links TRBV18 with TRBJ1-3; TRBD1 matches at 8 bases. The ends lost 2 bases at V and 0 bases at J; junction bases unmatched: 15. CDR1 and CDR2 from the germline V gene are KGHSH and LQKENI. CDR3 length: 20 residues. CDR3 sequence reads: CASSPNRGQAERDSGNTIYF. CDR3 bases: TGTGCCAGCTCACCAAATAGGGGACAGGCGGAGAGAGACTCTGGAAACACCATATATTTT.

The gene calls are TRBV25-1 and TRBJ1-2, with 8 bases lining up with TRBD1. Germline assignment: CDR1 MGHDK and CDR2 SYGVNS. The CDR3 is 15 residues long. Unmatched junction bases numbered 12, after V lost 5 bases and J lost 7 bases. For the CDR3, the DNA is TGTGCCAGCAGTTTCCTTGAGACAGGGGTTCTTGGCTACACCTTC. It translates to CASSFLETGVLGYTF.

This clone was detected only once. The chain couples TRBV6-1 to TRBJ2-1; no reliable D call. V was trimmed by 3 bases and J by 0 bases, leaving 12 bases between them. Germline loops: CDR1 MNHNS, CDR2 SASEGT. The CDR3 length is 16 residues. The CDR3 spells CASSDRRKSSYNEQFF. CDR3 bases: TGTGCCAGCAGTGACCGGCGGAAGAGCTCCTACAATGAGCAGTTCTTC.

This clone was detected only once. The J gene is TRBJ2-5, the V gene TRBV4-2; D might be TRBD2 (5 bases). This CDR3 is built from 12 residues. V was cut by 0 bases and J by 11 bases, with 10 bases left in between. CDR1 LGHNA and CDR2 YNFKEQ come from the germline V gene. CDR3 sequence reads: CASSQDAGVQYF. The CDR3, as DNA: TGTGCCAGCAGCCAAGATGCGGGCGTTCAGTACTTC.

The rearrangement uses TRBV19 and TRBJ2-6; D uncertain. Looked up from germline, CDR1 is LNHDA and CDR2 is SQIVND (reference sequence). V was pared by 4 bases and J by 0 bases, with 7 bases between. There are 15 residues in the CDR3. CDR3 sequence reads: CASSTTASGANVLTF. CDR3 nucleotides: TGTGCCAGTAGTACCACAGCCTCTGGGGCCAACGTCCTGACTTTC.

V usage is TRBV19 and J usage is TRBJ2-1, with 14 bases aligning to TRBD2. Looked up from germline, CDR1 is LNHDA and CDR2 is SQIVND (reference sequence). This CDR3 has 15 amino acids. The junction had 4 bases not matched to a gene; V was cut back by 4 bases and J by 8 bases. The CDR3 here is CASSTQGLAGDEQFF. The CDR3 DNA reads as TGTGCCAGTAGTACCCAGGGACTAGCGGGAGATGAGCAGTTCTTC.

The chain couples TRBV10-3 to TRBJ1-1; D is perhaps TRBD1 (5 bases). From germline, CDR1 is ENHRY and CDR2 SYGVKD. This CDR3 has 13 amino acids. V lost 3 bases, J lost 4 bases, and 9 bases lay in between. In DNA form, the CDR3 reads TGTGCCATCAGTGACGGGGGTCTCACTGAAGCTTTCTTT. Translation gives CAISDGGLTEAFF.

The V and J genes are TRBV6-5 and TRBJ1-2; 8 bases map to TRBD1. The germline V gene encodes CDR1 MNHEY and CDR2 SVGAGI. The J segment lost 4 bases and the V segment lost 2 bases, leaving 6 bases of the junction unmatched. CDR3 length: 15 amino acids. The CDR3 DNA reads TGTGCCAGCAGTTACAACGGACAGGGAGGCTATGGCTACACCTTC. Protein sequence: CASSYNGQGGYGYTF.

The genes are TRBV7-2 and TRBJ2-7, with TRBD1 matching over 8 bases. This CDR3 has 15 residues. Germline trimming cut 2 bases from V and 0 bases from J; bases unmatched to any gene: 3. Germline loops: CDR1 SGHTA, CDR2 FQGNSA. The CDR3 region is CASSLWTGNSYEQYF. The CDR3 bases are TGTGCCAGCAGCTTATGGACAGGGAACTCCTACGAGCAGTACTTC.

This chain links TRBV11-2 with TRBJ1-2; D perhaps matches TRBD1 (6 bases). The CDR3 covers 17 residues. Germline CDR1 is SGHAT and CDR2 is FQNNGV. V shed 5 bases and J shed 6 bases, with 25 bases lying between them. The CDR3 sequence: CASSQGFMTGSSHGYTF. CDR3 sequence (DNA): TGTGCCAGCAGCCAGGGGTTTATGACAGGCTCAAGCCATGGCTACACCTTC. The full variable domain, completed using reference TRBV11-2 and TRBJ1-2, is EAGVAQSPRYKIIEKRQSVAFWCNPISGHATLYWYQQILGQGPKLLIQFQNNGVVDDSQLPKDRFSAERLKGVDSTLKIQPAKLEDSAVYLCASSQGFMTGSSHGYTFGSGTRLTVV.

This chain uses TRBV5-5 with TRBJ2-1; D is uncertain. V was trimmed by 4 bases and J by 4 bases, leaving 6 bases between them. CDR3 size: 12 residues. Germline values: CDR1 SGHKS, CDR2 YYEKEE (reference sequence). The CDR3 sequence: CASSRLYNEQFF. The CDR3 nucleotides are TGTGCCAGCAGCCGACTTTACAATGAGCAGTTCTTC.